One and the same sample provided the 23 T cell receptor beta chains below, sequenced in a study of PD-1 blockade in classical Hodgkin lymphoma. TCRdb's table, derived via immunoSEQ multiplex PCR, lists solely in-frame clones and lacks some. The sample has roughly 77,000 clones, over 90% seen once; the top ten hold about 2.6%. Time point defined: newly diagnosed, previously untreated cHL patient sample. The sample consisted of peripheral blood mononuclear cells (PBMCs). These receptors were taken from a human donor with classical Hodgkin lymphoma.

The chain has TRBV7-9 and TRBJ1-2; no clear D. V was shortened by 5 bases and J by 5 bases, with 18 bases between the two germline ends. The CDR3 spans 15 residues. Germline V gene lookup returns CDR1 SEHNR and CDR2 FQNEAQ (reference sequence). CDR3 sequence: CASSPPFQLKYGYTF. The CDR3 DNA sequence: TGTGCCAGCAGCCCGCCCTTCCAGCTCAAATATGGCTACACCTTC.

The chain is built from TRBV7-9 and TRBJ1-1; D may be TRBD1 (5 bases). V was cut by 1 base and J by 12 bases, with 9 bases left in between. The germline V gene has CDR1 SEHNR and CDR2 FQNEAQ (reference sequence). The CDR3 totals 11 residues. CDR3 sequence (DNA): TGTGCCAGCAGCTTAGTGGGGGAACCTTTCTTT. This sequence encodes CASSLVGEPFF.

This clone was recorded once. The chain uses TRBV5-4 and TRBJ2-3, with a possible D match to TRBD2 (6 bases). This CDR3 has 16 residues. The V end lost 4 bases, the J end lost 2 bases, and 17 bases lay between the germline ends. The V gene's germline CDR1 is SGHNT and CDR2 YYREEE (reference sequence). This CDR3 is CASSKPGLIVTDTQYF. The DNA for the CDR3 is TGTGCCAGCAGCAAGCCGGGACTCATAGTCACAGATACGCAGTATTTT.

The V gene is TRBV29-1, the J gene TRBJ1-5; tentative D call: TRBD1 (6 bases). The V and J ends lost 5 bases and 3 bases respectively, with 14 bases between them. This CDR3 comprises 14 residues. CDR1 is SQVTM, CDR2 ANQGSEA, per germline. CDR3 sequence: CSVHTGTFNQPQHF. CDR3 DNA sequence: TGCAGCGTTCACACAGGGACCTTCAATCAGCCCCAGCATTTT.

The chain joins TRBV4-3 to TRBJ2-7; 8 bases map to TRBD1. Germline trimming cut 1 base from V and 3 bases from J; bases unmatched to any gene: 5. The CDR3 has 15 residues. Germline V gene sequence: CDR1 LGHNA, CDR2 YSLEER. This chain's CDR3 is CASSQGTGQGYEQYF. CDR3 coding DNA: TGCGCCAGCAGCCAAGGGACAGGGCAAGGCTACGAGCAGTACTTC.

The count of this clone is one. This chain uses TRBV7-8 with TRBJ1-2; weak D call: TRBD1 (6 bases). V was trimmed by 8 bases and J by 2 bases, leaving 18 bases between them. CDR3 length: 15 amino acids. Germline CDR1 is SGHVS and CDR2 is FQNEAQ. Here the CDR3 DNA reads TGTGCCAGCGGAAAAACAGGGATTTACAACTATGGCTACACCTTC. It codes for CASGKTGIYNYGYTF.

The chain joins TRBV25-1 to TRBJ2-2, with 9 positions matching TRBD1. V lost 5 bases and J lost 5; bases outside the gene matches: 6. The CDR3 sequence is 15 residues long. The germline V gene encodes CDR1 MGHDK and CDR2 SYGVNS. CDR3 nucleotides: TGTGCCAGCAGTCCCCGGGACAGGGATACCGGGGAGCTGTTTTTT. Its translation: CASSPRDRDTGELFF. Filled out from reference TRBV25-1 and TRBJ2-2, the complete variable domain reads EADIYQTPRYLVIGTGKKITLECSQTMGHDKMYWYQQDPGMELHLIHYSYGVNSTEKGDLSSESTVSRIRTEHFPLTLESARPSHTSQYLCASSPRDRDTGELFFGEGSRLTVL.

The gene calls are TRBV1 and TRBJ1-2; the listed D gene, TRBD1, was not tested against the DNA. TRBV1 is annotated as a pseudogene. The CDR3 spans 15 residues. DNA of the CDR3: TGCACCAGCAGCCAAGACCAACAGGGTCCCGATGGCTACACCTTC. Its protein product is CTSSQDQQGPDGYTF.

The chain has TRBV5-1 and TRBJ1-5, with unresolved D. In germline, CDR1 is SGHRS, CDR2 YFSETQ. Trimming pared 0 bases from V and 7 bases from J, leaving 8 bases between. This CDR3 comprises 13 residues. This CDR3 is CASSLAPDQPQHF. CDR3 DNA: TGCGCCAGCAGCTTGGCCCCCGACCAGCCCCAGCATTTT.

This chain links TRBV10-2 with TRBJ2-5; no clear D. This CDR3 has 13 amino acids. The V and J ends lost 7 bases and 5 bases respectively, with 14 bases between them. CDR1 WSHSY and CDR2 SAAADI come from the germline V gene. Here the CDR3 DNA reads TGCGCCAGCATCCGTAGAGGCTTGGAGACCCAGTACTTC. This translates into CASIRRGLETQYF.

The chain has TRBV2 and TRBJ2-5, with D perhaps TRBD1 (6 bases). Germline V CDR1 and CDR2: SNHLY, FYNNEI. V gave up 6 bases and J gave up 4 bases, with 18 bases separating them. This CDR3 has 15 residues. The CDR3 is CASRTGTSSGETQYF. The CDR3 coding sequence is TGTGCCAGCAGGACCGGGACATCGTCCGGAGAGACCCAGTACTTC.

V usage is TRBV9 and J usage is TRBJ2-3, with D possibly matching TRBD1 (5 bases). There are 15 residues in the CDR3. Germline V gives CDR1 SGDLS, CDR2 YYNGEE. V lost 0 bases and J lost 1, with 9 bases in between. The CDR3 spells CASSVGGTRTDTQYF. CDR3 nucleotide sequence: TGTGCCAGCAGCGTAGGGGGCACCCGCACAGATACGCAGTATTTT.

CDR3 coding DNA: TGTGCCAGCAGCTTCCAACAGGGAACCGGGGAGCTGTTTTTT. It translates to CASSFQQGTGELFF. This chain links TRBV7-2 with TRBJ2-2; the D gene is possibly TRBD1 (6 bases). Germline CDR1 SGHTA, CDR2 FQGNSA. The CDR3 is 14 residues long. V lost 3 bases and J 5 bases, leaving 10 bases between the germline ends.

V and J are TRBV5-6 and TRBJ1-2; 8 bases fit TRBD1. J lost 2 bases, V lost 0 bases, and 3 bases had no gene match. In germline, CDR1 is SGHDT, CDR2 YYEEEE. The CDR3 totals 15 residues. The CDR3: CASSLVYRGNYGYTF. The DNA for the CDR3 is TGTGCCAGCAGCTTGGTCTACAGGGGGAACTATGGCTACACCTTC.

V gene TRBV5-4 combines with J gene TRBJ1-3; D is unresolved. The CDR3 spans 15 residues. Per the germline V gene, CDR1 is SGHNT and CDR2 is YYREEE (reference sequence). With 0 bases removed from V and 3 bases from J, the gap between germline ends came to 10 bases. CDR3 region: CASSLDGHNGNTIYF. The CDR3 DNA reads TGTGCCAGCAGCTTGGACGGGCATAATGGAAACACCATATATTTT. Complete variable domain (other parts from reference TRBV5-4 and TRBJ1-3): ETGVTQSPTHLIKTRGQQVTLRCSSQSGHNTVSWYQQALGQGPQFIFQYYREEENGRGNFPPRFSGLQFPNYSSELNVNALELDDSALYLCASSLDGHNGNTIYFGEGSWLTVV.

The gene calls are TRBV20-1 and TRBJ1-2; 8 bases fit TRBD1. CDR1 DFQATT and CDR2 SNEGSKA come from the germline V gene (reference sequence). V was clipped by 6 bases and J by 10 bases; unmatched bases: 7. The CDR3 consists of 11 residues. The CDR3 bases are TGCAGTGCGACGTTGGACAGGGACTACACCTTC. It translates to CSATLDRDYTF.

The chain recombines TRBV13 with TRBJ2-7, with D perhaps matching TRBD2 (5 bases). V was clipped by 7 bases and J by 6 bases, with 19 bases between them. The CDR3 is 14 amino acids. Per germline, CDR1 PRHDT and CDR2 FYEKMQ (reference sequence). Here the CDR3 DNA reads TGTGCCAGCATGGGCCGGGAAGGGCCCGGCGAGCAGTACTTC. Its protein product is CASMGREGPGEQYF.

This rearrangement joins TRBV4-3 to TRBJ1-4; D uncertain. V was clipped by 1 base and J by 4 bases, with 10 bases between them. The CDR3 has 15 amino acids. Looked up from germline, CDR1 is LGHNA and CDR2 is YSLEER. The CDR3, as DNA: TGCGCCAGCAGCCAAGGTAGAGCCGGTAATGAAAAACTGTTTTTT. It specifies CASSQGRAGNEKLFF.

The chain carries TRBV6-1 and TRBJ2-7; perhaps TRBD2 as D (6 bases). Deletions cut 8 bases from V and 3 bases from J, with 20 bases between. The CDR3 extends over 15 amino acids. Germline assignment: CDR1 MNHNS and CDR2 SASEGT. The CDR3 sequence: CASSVRPGRNYEQYF. The CDR3, as DNA: TGTGCCAGCTCCGTCCGGCCAGGGAGGAACTACGAGCAGTACTTC.

The chain uses TRBV29-1 and TRBJ1-1; TRBD1 matches at 7 bases. V shed 3 bases and J 8 bases; nucleotides not matched to a gene: 9. The CDR3 runs to 13 residues. Germline CDR1 and CDR2: SQVTM and ANQGSEA. CDR3 in DNA: TGCAGCGTTGATAACTTAAGGGGGCAAGAAGCTTTCTTT. Translation: CSVDNLRGQEAFF. Full variable domain (missing parts from reference TRBV29-1 and TRBJ1-1): SAVISQKPSRDICQRGTSLTIQCQVDSQVTMMFWYRQQPGQSLTLIATANQGSEATYESGFVIDKFPISRPNLTFSTLTVSNMSPEDSSIYLCSVDNLRGQEAFFGQGTRLTVV.

The rearrangement uses TRBV6-5 and TRBJ1-2; D call uncertain. Trimming stripped 2 bases from V and 6 bases from J, with 16 bases between. Looked up from germline, CDR1 is MNHEY and CDR2 is SVGAGI. The CDR3 length is 15 residues. The CDR3 DNA reads TGTGCCAGCAGTTACACCCCCCAGACTCTGAATGGCTACACCTTC. Translated, it gives CASSYTPQTLNGYTF.

The rearrangement uses TRBV11-2 and TRBJ2-1; the match to TRBD1 covers 7 bases. CDR3 length equals 16 residues. V trimming: 7 bases; J trimming: 0 bases; junction bases outside the gene matches: 9. Germline CDR1 SGHAT, CDR2 FQNNGV. CDR3 nucleotide sequence: TGTGCCAGCACTTACCACAGGGGAAGCTCCTACAATGAGCAGTTCTTC. It is translated as CASTYHRGSSYNEQFF.

CDR3 residues: CASSRWANTEAFF. The CDR3, as DNA: TGTGCCAGCAGCCGCTGGGCGAACACTGAAGCTTTCTTT. The chain uses TRBV11-2 and TRBJ1-1; D is unclear. There are 13 residues in the CDR3. V was cut by 5 bases and J by 1 base, with 8 bases left in between. Looked up from germline, CDR1 is SGHAT and CDR2 is FQNNGV. Full variable domain (remainder filled in from reference TRBV11-2 and TRBJ1-1): EAGVAQSPRYKIIEKRQSVAFWCNPISGHATLYWYQQILGQGPKLLIQFQNNGVVDDSQLPKDRFSAERLKGVDSTLKIQPAKLEDSAVYLCASSRWANTEAFFGQGTRLTVV.